This is a list of T cell receptor beta chains from one sample in a study of T cells after yellow fever vaccination. TCRdb re-called the 5' RACE reads through MiXCR, storing one row per CDR3 protein. The repertoire holds under 200,000 distinct CDR3 sequences, approximately 6.7% seen once, with about 2.5% in the top ten. The input for sequencing was CD4+ T cells sorted from PBMCs, taken 5 days after the first yellow fever vaccination. The receptor set was obtained from a man between 18 and 29 years old who received the YFV17D yellow fever vaccine. The CDR3 runs from the conserved cysteine through the conserved F or W. The D gene is left open where the match is weak. Size values are once, few and many counts, or a class for expanded clones, and some rows have none.

D | size | J | V | DNA | CDR3
TRBD1 | many | TRBJ2-5 | TRBV6-5 | TGTGCCAGCAGTTCCTCGGACAGGCAGGCAGAGACCCAGTACTTC | CASSSSDRQAETQYF
NA | NA | TRBJ2-7 | TRBV4-2 | TGTGCCATCGGCCCCCGGCACAACTACGAGCAGTACTTC | CAIGPRHNYEQYF
NA | many | TRBJ2-5 | TRBV7-2 | TGTGCCAGCAGCTTAGCGGGTATGGAGACCCAGTACTTC | CASSLAGMETQYF
NA | few | TRBJ1-1 | TRBV11-2 | TGTGCCAGCAGCTTCCCTCGGACTTCTTATACAGCTTTCTTT | CASSFPRTSYTAFF
TRBD1 | NA | TRBJ2-5 | TRBV29-1 | TGCAGCGGGGACAGGGTGCAAGAGACCCAGTACTTC | CSGDRVQETQYF
NA | few | TRBJ2-5 | TRBV7-6 | TGTGCCAGCAGCTTAGTTAGAGGGTTTTCCGAGACCCAGTACTTC | CASSLVRGFSETQYF
NA | NA | TRBJ1-4 | TRBV28 | TGTGCCAGCAGTTCCCAACAGACGGTAAAACTGTTTTTT | CASSSQQTVKLFF
TRBD2 | once | TRBJ2-3 | TRBV6-1 | TGTGCCAGCAGTGCAAGGGGACCTAGCGGGACCACAGATACGCAGTATTTT | CASSARGPSGTTDTQYF
NA | NA | TRBJ1-1 | TRBV11-2 | TGTGCCAGCAGCAGCCTGACGGGTGCCACTGAAGCTTTCTTT | CASSSLTGATEAFF
TRBD1 | many | TRBJ2-1 | TRBV4-3 | TGCGCCAGCAGCCACCCCACCCGACAGGGGGGCTACAATGAGCAGTTCTTC | CASSHPTRQGGYNEQFF
TRBD2 | few | TRBJ2-2 | TRBV6-1 | TGCGGGGGGAGGGTACGGGGCACCGGGGAGCTGTTTTTT | CGGRVRGTGELFF
TRBD2 | many | TRBJ2-1 | TRBV20-1 | TGCAGTGCTAGGCCGCTAGCGGGGAACTATGAGCAGTTCTTC | CSARPLAGNYEQFF
NA | few | TRBJ1-2 | TRBV11-2 | TGTGCCAGCAGCTTAGATGGGCAGGGTGATGGCTACACCTTC | CASSLDGQGDGYTF
TRBD1 | NA | TRBJ1-2 | TRBV10-3 | TGTGCCATCAGGCCGGGACAGGGGAACTATGGCTACACCTTC | CAIRPGQGNYGYTF
TRBD1 | NA | TRBJ1-3 | TRBV4-2 | TGTGCCAGCAGCCCAGAGGACAGGGATGGAAACACCATATATTTT | CASSPEDRDGNTIYF
NA | many | TRBJ1-2 | TRBV11-2 | TGTGCCAGCAGCTCGGCCGACAGTGACAACTATGGCTACACCTTC | CASSSADSDNYGYTF
NA | many | TRBJ2-3 | TRBV12-3/TRBV12-4 | TGTGCCAGCAGTTTAGCCGGGGTGGCAGATACGCAGTATTTT | CASSLAGVADTQYF
NA | NA | TRBJ1-2 | TRBV6-1 | TGTGCCAGCAGTGAAGACAGGTTCTATGGCTACACCTTC | CASSEDRFYGYTF
NA | NA | TRBJ2-3 | TRBV19 | TGTGCCAGTAGTTCTCGTACCCCGAGCACAGATACGCAGTATTTT | CASSSRTPSTDTQYF
NA | few | TRBJ2-5 | TRBV6-2/TRBV6-3 | TGTGCCAGCAGTACTACCCCAGGGATCGGGGTGTTC | CASSTTPGIGVF
NA | many | TRBJ2-1 | TRBV12-3/TRBV12-4 | TGTGCCAGCAGTTCAAGACTAGGCAATGAGCAGTTCTTC | CASSSRLGNEQFF
TRBD1 | NA | TRBJ1-6 | TRBV6-5 | TGTGCCAGCAGTTACGGACAGGGCGGGGATTCACCCCTCCACTTT | CASSYGQGGDSPLHF